One and the same sample provided the 15 T cell receptor beta chains below, sequenced in a study of T cell repertoires in cytomegalovirus infection. TCRdb analysed the reads with MiXCR anew, one entry per CDR3 protein. The sample shows some 400,000 distinct CDR3 sequences, roughly 18% of them seen only once. Material for sequencing was PBMCs. The receptors were sampled from a human donor in good health (CMV status not recorded). Some clones in this sample may be carry-over from other donors' samples.

This clonotype showed up just a few times. The chain couples TRBV13 to TRBJ2-1, with D unresolved. Germline-derived CDR1 and CDR2 are PRHDT and FYEKMQ (reference sequence). Trimming shortened V by 4 bases and J by 4 bases, and 5 bases separated the two germline ends. This CDR3 comprises 12 residues. The DNA of the CDR3 is TGTGCCAGCAGCTCTGAGTACAATGAGCAGTTCTTC. Amino acids: CASSSEYNEQFF.

The rearrangement links TRBV3-1 to TRBJ1-1, with D hard to call. Trimming pared 4 bases from V and 8 bases from J, leaving 17 bases between. The CDR3 totals 14 residues. Germline-derived CDR1 and CDR2 are LGHDT and YNNKEL (reference sequence). The CDR3 protein is CASSLTLGSLEAFF. As DNA, the CDR3 is TGTGCCAGCAGCCTAACACTCGGGTCGCTCGAAGCTTTCTTT. Based on the CDR3 plus reference TRBV3-1 and TRBJ1-1, the full variable domain is DTAVSQTPKYLVTQMGNDKSIKCEQNLGHDTMYWYKQDSKKFLKIMFSYNNKELIINETVPNRFSPKSPDKAHLNLHINSLELGDSAVYFCASSLTLGSLEAFFGQGTRLTVV.

Many counts were recorded for this clonotype. The chain carries TRBV7-9 and TRBJ1-1, with D possibly TRBD1 on 6 matching bases. The germline gives CDR1 SEHNR, CDR2 FQNEAQ (reference sequence). The CDR3 is 12 residues long. Trimming cost V 4 bases and J 4 bases, with 7 bases left between them. This CDR3 is CASSSTGTEAFF. DNA of the CDR3: TGTGCCAGCAGCTCGACAGGCACTGAAGCTTTCTTT. The entire variable domain, with the rest obtained from reference TRBV7-9 and TRBJ1-1, is as follows: DTGVSQNPRHKITKRGQNVTFRCDPISEHNRLYWYRQTLGQGPEFLTYFQNEAQLEKSRLLSDRFSAERPKGSFSTLEIQRTEQGDSAMYLCASSSTGTEAFFGQGTRLTVV.

Many counts were recorded for this clonotype. The gene calls are TRBV7-2 and TRBJ2-1; tentatively, D is TRBD2 (6 bases). V was trimmed by 5 bases and J by 5 bases, leaving 13 bases between them. The CDR3 covers 14 residues. Germline CDR1 and CDR2: SGHTA and FQGNSA. Written as DNA, the CDR3 is TGTGCCAGCAGCCCTGGGGTAGCGGACAATGAGCAGTTCTTC. Translating it yields CASSPGVADNEQFF.

In this sample, this clonotype turned up a few times. The J gene is TRBJ1-1, the V gene TRBV10-3, with D tentatively TRBD1 (5 bases). Looked up from germline, CDR1 is ENHRY and CDR2 is SYGVKD. V lost 7 bases, J lost 6 bases, and 15 bases lay in between. CDR3 length: 13 residues. CDR3 nucleotides: TGTGCCATCACCGGTGACAGTCTCGCTGAAGCTTTCTTT. Amino acids: CAITGDSLAEAFF.

The chain combines TRBV12-3 or TRBV12-4 with TRBJ1-3; perhaps TRBD1 as D (5 bases). This CDR3 contains 14 residues. V gave up 3 bases and J gave up 8 bases, with 14 bases separating them. The CDR3 DNA reads TGTGCCAGCAGTTTGACCGGGACGGGAGACACCATATATTTT. Its translation is CASSLTGTGDTIYF.

The chain carries TRBV7-9 and TRBJ2-5; D uncertain. Trimming left V 7 bases short and J 4 bases short, with 22 bases between. Germline V CDR1 and CDR2: SEHNR, FQNEAQ (reference sequence). This CDR3 has 16 amino acids. The CDR3 here is CASTLGYGSSGETQYF. CDR3 nucleotides: TGTGCCAGCACCCTCGGTTATGGGTCTTCGGGAGAGACCCAGTACTTC.

The chain is built from TRBV2 and TRBJ1-1; D is uncertain. Trimming took 4 bases from V and 6 from J, leaving 9 bases between them. Germline lookup yields CDR1 SNHLY and CDR2 FYNNEI. This CDR3 spans 12 amino acids. The CDR3 DNA follows: TGTGCCAGCAGTGCCGACAAATCTGAAGCTTTCTTT. This gives the protein CASSADKSEAFF.

The V call is TRBV28, the J call TRBJ2-3, with 7 positions matching TRBD1. Germline lookup yields CDR1 MDHEN and CDR2 SYDVKM. The CDR3 loop spans 16 amino acids. Unmatched junction bases numbered 7, after V lost 4 bases and J lost 0 bases. The DNA of the CDR3 is TGTGCCAGCAGTTCCCCCGGGACAGCTAGCACAGATACGCAGTATTTT. Translated: CASSSPGTASTDTQYF.

In this sample, this clonotype turned up many times. The V call is TRBV7-9, the J call TRBJ1-1, with D hard to call. The germline CDR1 and CDR2 sequences are SEHNR and FQNEAQ (reference sequence). This CDR3 is 14 amino acids long. V was clipped by 5 bases and J by 7 bases, with 17 bases between them. CDR3 sequence: CASSPWTGEGEAFF. CDR3 coding DNA: TGTGCCAGCAGCCCCTGGACGGGAGAGGGTGAAGCTTTCTTT.

At least ten counts were recorded for this clonotype. V and J are TRBV7-6 and TRBJ1-4; TRBD1 might be the D (5 bases). V was clipped by 5 bases and J by 1 base, with 20 bases between them. The CDR3 totals 18 residues. Germline lookup yields CDR1 SGHVS and CDR2 FNYEAQ. The CDR3 nucleotides read TGTGCCAGCAGCGCCGTTAGGAGCGAGGGGAGAACTAATGAAAAACTGTTTTTT. As protein: CASSAVRSEGRTNEKLFF.

The sample holds a few counts of this clonotype. This chain uses TRBV7-9 with TRBJ2-7; 8 nucleotides agree with TRBD1. Germline lookup yields CDR1 SEHNR and CDR2 FQNEAQ (reference sequence). After removal of 7 bases from V and 0 bases from J, the junction contained 11 bases not matched to a gene. The CDR3 extends over 16 amino acids. The CDR3 nucleotides read TGTGCCAGCACTACCTCGACAGGGGTCACCTCCTACGAGCAGTACTTC. Translation: CASTTSTGVTSYEQYF.

This clonotype has a count of ten or more. The chain joins TRBV6-2 or TRBV6-3 to TRBJ2-2; no reliable D call. The V end was cut by 1 base, the J end by 0 bases, with 12 bases between. Germline V gives CDR1 MNHEY, CDR2 SVGEGT. CDR3 length equals 17 residues. CDR3 in amino acids: CASSYYYHRTNTGELFF. The CDR3 DNA reads TGTGCCAGCAGTTACTACTACCACAGAACGAACACCGGGGAGCTGTTTTTT.

In its sample, this clonotype was seen a few times. The V gene is TRBV6-1, the J gene TRBJ2-3; the D is unclear. The CDR3 loop spans 11 amino acids. CDR1 is MNHNS and CDR2 is SASEGT in the germline V gene. V was pared by 5 bases and J by 5 bases, with 5 bases between. The CDR3 sequence is CASSKRDTQYF. CDR3 DNA: TGTGCCAGCAGTAAGCGAGATACGCAGTATTTT.

The CDR3 reads CASSPRSDNTEAFF. DNA of the CDR3: TGTGCCAGCAGCCCGCGGAGTGATAACACTGAAGCTTTCTTT. The chain couples TRBV7-2 to TRBJ1-1; D is ambiguous. V was cut by 5 bases and J by 2 bases, with 12 bases left in between. This CDR3 has 14 amino acids. CDR1 and CDR2 (germline): SGHTA, FQGNSA.